This TCR beta chain was sequenced for a study of T-cell memory formation after mild COVID-19. Study-level findings and limits: Unconfirmed was the SARS-CoV-2 specificity of second-wave clones that peaked on day 37. Some responding clones appeared in pre-infection memory, suggesting cross-reactive memory joined.

With constant-segment primers, 5'RACE yielded cDNA libraries of TCR alpha and TCR beta that carried sample barcodes and UMIs. TCRdb fed the 5' RACE reads into MiXCR, producing one record per CDR3 protein. The data hold more than 350,000 distinct CDR3 sequences, with around 20% observed a single time. In its sample, this clonotype was seen a few times. Antigen unknown. Germline V gives CDR1 SGHAT, CDR2 FQNNGV. CDR3 size: 17 residues. With V trimmed by 5 bases and J by 5 bases, 14 bases remained unmatched. The chain employs TRBV11-2 and TRBJ2-1; TRBD2 matches at 8 bases. This clonotype was sampled from an adult woman who had mild COVID-19 (a few samples of this study predate the infection). Cell type and time point are not known. Sequencing was done on a sample of PBMCs or a T cell subset sorted from them (not recorded which). In DNA, the CDR3 is TGTGCCAGCAGCCCCATTCTCCGAGCGGGAGCCAACAATGAGCAGTTCTTC. Residues: CASSPILRAGANNEQFF.